The present entry profiles one T cell receptor (beta chain) with its context. As yet, its antigen is unknown. Nashville, Tennessee was home to all donors, who were Caucasian adults. The data stem from a study of shared clonotypes between healthy human individuals. Study-wide points: Clonotype sharing among the donors was expected to vary with sequencing depth.

The method was immunoSEQ multiplex PCR; TCRdb's version includes in-frame clones alone and lacks a portion of them. The repertoire consists of approximately 88,000 clones, with approximately 70% occurring once and the leading ten covering 50%. Germline V gene lookup returns CDR1 SQVTM and CDR2 ANQGSEA. This CDR3 comprises 15 residues. Deletions cut 6 bases from V and 7 bases from J, with 22 bases between. The sequenced sample consisted of memory CD8+ T cells sorted from blood. Subset meaning: CD45RO+ cells pooled with CCR7-negative TemRA cells. The clonotype comes from a man between 25 and 39 years old in good health. This chain links TRBV29-1 with TRBJ2-1, with D perhaps matching TRBD2 (6 bases). This CDR3 reads CSVDGGELAPNEQFF. DNA for the CDR3: TGCAGCGTCGACGGAGGGGAGCTAGCGCCTAATGAGCAGTTCTTC.